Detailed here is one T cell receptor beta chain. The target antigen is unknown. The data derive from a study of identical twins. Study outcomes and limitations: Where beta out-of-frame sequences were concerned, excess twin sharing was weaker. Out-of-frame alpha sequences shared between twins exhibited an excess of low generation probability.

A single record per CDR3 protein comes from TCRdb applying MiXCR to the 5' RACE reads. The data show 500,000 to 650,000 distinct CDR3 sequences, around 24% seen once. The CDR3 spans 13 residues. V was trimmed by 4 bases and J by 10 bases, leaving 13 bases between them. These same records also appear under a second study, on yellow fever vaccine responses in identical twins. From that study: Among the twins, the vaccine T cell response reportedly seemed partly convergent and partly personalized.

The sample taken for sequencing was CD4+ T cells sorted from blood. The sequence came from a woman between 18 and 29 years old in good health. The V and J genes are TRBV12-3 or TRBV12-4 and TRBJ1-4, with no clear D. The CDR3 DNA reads TGTGCCAGCAGTTCCGGTCCAGGCGTAAAACTGTTTTTT. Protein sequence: CASSSGPGVKLFF.